This is a list of T cell receptor beta chains from one sample in a study of blood T cell repertoires in COVID-19. TCRdb's copy holds only in-frame clones and misses some; the assay was immunoSEQ multiplex PCR. The profile shows fewer than 200,000 clones, about 87% of them singletons. Material for sequencing was peripheral blood. The source of these receptors is a woman aged 65 to 85 with COVID-19, enrolled during active disease. The CDR3 runs from the conserved cysteine through the conserved F or W. D genes are given only for firm matches. Clone size, where shown, is once, few, many, or a class for clones that have expanded.

j_call: TRBJ2-2; clone_size: -; d_call: TRBD1; v_call: TRBV27; cdr3_nt: TGTGCCACCGTTTCAAAAGGGACAGGGTATTACGGGGAGCTGTTTTTT; cdr3_aa: CATVSKGTGYYGELFF
j_call: TRBJ2-7; clone_size: -; d_call: TRBD2; v_call: TRBV28; cdr3_nt: TGTGCCAGCCATTACCTCGGGACTAGTGTCTACTACGAGCAGTACTTC; cdr3_aa: CASHYLGTSVYYEQYF
j_call: TRBJ1-5; clone_size: -; d_call: -; v_call: TRBV6-2/TRBV6-3; cdr3_nt: TGTGCCAGCAGTCTTACAGGGACCTATCAGCCCCAGCATTTT; cdr3_aa: CASSLTGTYQPQHF
j_call: TRBJ2-4; clone_size: -; d_call: -; v_call: TRBV14; cdr3_nt: TGTGCCAGCAGCCTGGGGACAGCCGGGGGGGACATTCAGTACTTC; cdr3_aa: CASSLGTAGGDIQYF
j_call: TRBJ1-1; clone_size: -; d_call: -; v_call: TRBV27; cdr3_nt: TGTGCCAGCAGTTTTTACGGGACACAGAACACTGAAGCTTTCTTT; cdr3_aa: CASSFYGTQNTEAFF
j_call: TRBJ2-2; clone_size: -; d_call: -; v_call: TRBV24-1; cdr3_nt: TGTGCCACCAGCGGGGGCGGGGAGCTGTTTTTT; cdr3_aa: CATSGGGELFF
j_call: TRBJ2-1; clone_size: -; d_call: TRBD1; v_call: TRBV18; cdr3_nt: TGTGCCAGCTCACCACGAGGGGGCGGCTCCTACAATGAGCAGTTCTTC; cdr3_aa: CASSPRGGGSYNEQFF
j_call: TRBJ2-5; clone_size: -; d_call: -; v_call: TRBV6-6; cdr3_nt: TGTGCCAGCAGACAGACTAGTTTTGAGACCCAGTACTTC; cdr3_aa: CASRQTSFETQYF
j_call: TRBJ2-7; clone_size: once; d_call: TRBD1; v_call: TRBV27; cdr3_nt: TGTGCCAGCAGAACAAAGGGACAGGGACCCTACGAGCAGTACTTC; cdr3_aa: CASRTKGQGPYEQYF
j_call: TRBJ2-3; clone_size: once; d_call: -; v_call: TRBV11-2; cdr3_nt: TGTGCCAGCAGCTCCCTGGGGGCGGGAGACCCCACAGATACGCAGTATTTT; cdr3_aa: CASSSLGAGDPTDTQYF
j_call: TRBJ1-1; clone_size: -; d_call: -; v_call: TRBV5-1; cdr3_nt: TGCGCCAGCAGCAGAGCGAACACTGAAGCTTTCTTT; cdr3_aa: CASSRANTEAFF
j_call: TRBJ2-3; clone_size: -; d_call: TRBD1; v_call: TRBV19; cdr3_nt: TGTGCCAGTAGTCGGTGGACAGGGGCAGATACGCAGTATTTT; cdr3_aa: CASSRWTGADTQYF
j_call: TRBJ2-1; clone_size: once; d_call: TRBD1; v_call: TRBV5-1; cdr3_nt: TGCGCCAGCAGCTTGGGGACAGGCCCACCCTACAATGAGCAGTTCTTC; cdr3_aa: CASSLGTGPPYNEQFF
j_call: TRBJ1-1; clone_size: -; d_call: -; v_call: TRBV27; cdr3_nt: TGTGCCAGCAGTTTACAGGGGCTCACTGAAGCTTTCTTT; cdr3_aa: CASSLQGLTEAFF
j_call: TRBJ1-1; clone_size: -; d_call: -; v_call: TRBV6-2/TRBV6-3; cdr3_nt: TGTGCCAGCAGTTACTCAGGCGGGAGAGGAGTTTTCTTT; cdr3_aa: CASSYSGGRGVFF
j_call: TRBJ2-2; clone_size: -; d_call: -; v_call: TRBV2; cdr3_nt: TGTGCCAGCACCCAGGGGTACACCGGGGAGCTGTTTTTT; cdr3_aa: CASTQGYTGELFF
j_call: TRBJ2-5; clone_size: -; d_call: TRBD1; v_call: TRBV10-2; cdr3_nt: TGCGCCAGCAGTGTCCGGGACAGGGGACAAGAGACCCAGTACTTC; cdr3_aa: CASSVRDRGQETQYF
j_call: TRBJ2-7; clone_size: -; d_call: -; v_call: TRBV9; cdr3_nt: TGTGCCAGCAGCGCGGGGGGCGGGGGCCACTCCTACGAGCAGTACTTC; cdr3_aa: CASSAGGGGHSYEQYF
j_call: TRBJ2-7; clone_size: -; d_call: -; v_call: TRBV7-2; cdr3_nt: TGTGCCAGCAGCGCGTTTGAGCGGACCTACGAGCAGTACTTC; cdr3_aa: CASSAFERTYEQYF
j_call: TRBJ2-7; clone_size: -; d_call: TRBD1; v_call: TRBV5-1; cdr3_nt: TGCGCCAGCAGCACGGGACAGGGGGTCGTTGACGAGCAGTACTTC; cdr3_aa: CASSTGQGVVDEQYF
j_call: TRBJ1-1; clone_size: -; d_call: -; v_call: TRBV9; cdr3_nt: TGTGCCAGCAGCGTAGGGCGGGGGGGCACTGAAGCTTTCTTT; cdr3_aa: CASSVGRGGTEAFF
j_call: TRBJ2-5; clone_size: once; d_call: TRBD1; v_call: TRBV7-2; cdr3_nt: TGTGCCAGCAGCCTCGGGACAGGGTGGCAAGAGACCCAGTACTTC; cdr3_aa: CASSLGTGWQETQYF
j_call: TRBJ2-1; clone_size: -; d_call: -; v_call: TRBV19; cdr3_nt: TGTGCCAGTAGTATAGGTCGGACTCACTACAATGAGCAGTTCTTC; cdr3_aa: CASSIGRTHYNEQFF
j_call: TRBJ1-4; clone_size: -; d_call: -; v_call: TRBV5-1; cdr3_nt: TGCGCCAGCAGCTTGACAGGGATGGTTGAAAAACTGTTTTTT; cdr3_aa: CASSLTGMVEKLFF
j_call: TRBJ2-2; clone_size: few; d_call: -; v_call: TRBV21-1; cdr3_nt: TGTGCCAGCACGGGACAGGGGGCCGCCGGGGAGCTGTTTTTT; cdr3_aa: CASTGQGAAGELFF
j_call: TRBJ2-2; clone_size: -; d_call: TRBD1; v_call: TRBV5-1; cdr3_nt: TGCGCCAGCAGCTTAACCGGGACAGCGAACACCGGGGAGCTGTTTTTT; cdr3_aa: CASSLTGTANTGELFF